The clone carrying this TCR beta chain appeared a few times. Preparation of the TCRbeta library was carried out with unique molecular identifiers. MiXCR, applied by TCRdb to the PCR reads, yields one record per CDR3 protein. The top ten hold roughly 30% of the sample, which has about a million distinct CDR3 sequences, about 29% seen once. The entry originates in a study of T-cell reconstitution after alpha-beta-depleted transplantation in children. In germline, CDR1 is SGHRS, CDR2 YFSETQ. The CDR3 consists of 13 residues. V was cut by 0 bases and J by 6 bases, with 9 bases left in between. The TCR sequence derives from a boy less than two years old who had a stem cell transplant for SCID, so the T cells may come from the graft donor. Sequences were derived from PBMCs, mostly from graft donor cells, sampled 360 days after TCRalphabeta/CD19-depleted stem cell transplant. This chain connects TRBV5-1 to TRBJ1-2, with D unresolved. CDR3 in amino acids: CASSLVLADGYTF. CDR3 in DNA: TGCGCCAGCAGCTTGGTCTTGGCGGATGGCTACACCTTC.